This T cell receptor beta chain came from a study of identical twins. MiXCR, run by TCRdb on the 5' RACE reads, gives a single entry per CDR3 protein. The data contain around 1.7 million distinct CDR3 sequences, 25% to 35% of them seen just once; the ten biggest clones take up 0.25% to 0.3%. Germline trimming cut 0 bases from V and 3 bases from J; bases unmatched to any gene: 0. This CDR3 region has 14 residues. Germline CDR1 and CDR2: MNHEY and SMNVEV (reference sequence). Sequenced: cord blood. The TCR was taken from a newborn girl in good health. The chain has TRBV27 and TRBJ1-1; 8 bases map to TRBD1. CDR3 DNA: TGTGCCAGCAGTTTATCGACAGGGGACACTGAAGCTTTCTTT. Translating gives CASSLSTGDTEAFF.